This is a list of T cell receptor beta chains from one sample in a study of blood T cell repertoires in COVID-19. The protocol was immunoSEQ multiplex PCR, while the TCRdb copy is restricted to in-frame clones and leaves out a portion. The sample records some 170,000 clones, roughly 80% being singletons. The sequenced sample was peripheral blood. These receptors were taken from a man in his 60s with acute or convalescent COVID-19. Both conserved end residues are part of each CDR3. D genes are given only for firm matches. Only some rows state a clone size, as once, few, many or a class for expanded clones.

clone_size j_call v_call d_call cdr3_nt cdr3_aa
. TRBJ2-3 TRBV15 TRBD2 TGTGCCACCAGCAGAGATTTTCATCGGGGGGGGCCGCGAGATACGCAGTATTTT CATSRDFHRGGPRDTQYF
few TRBJ2-7 TRBV6-5 . TGTGCCAGCAGGGGGACTTTCCTATACGAGCAGTACTTC CASRGTFLYEQYF
. TRBJ1-6 TRBV3-1/TRBV3-2 . TGTGCCAGCAGCCAAGCAGACAGGAGGAATTCACCCCTCCACTTT CASSQADRRNSPLHF
. TRBJ2-3 TRBV10-3 . TGTGCCATCAGTGAGTCAGCAGGGGGGGATACGCAGTATTTT CAISESAGGDTQYF
. TRBJ2-5 TRBV6-5 . TGTGCCAGCACCACTATGGAGGATAGTAGGGACCAGTACTTC CASTTMEDSRDQYF
. TRBJ2-6 TRBV19 . TGTGCCAGTAGTAAACTCTACTCTGGGGCCAACGTCCTGACTTTC CASSKLYSGANVLTF
. TRBJ1-4 TRBV18 TRBD1 TGTGCCAGCTCACCACAGGACAGGGCTGAAAAACTGTTTTTT CASSPQDRAEKLFF
once TRBJ1-1 TRBV4-1 . TGCGCCAGCAGCCATCCTGGTGAGGGGGACGTTGAAGCTTTCTTT CASSHPGEGDVEAFF
few TRBJ1-6 TRBV9 TRBD1 TGTGCCAGCACCCGATCCGGACAGGTTAATTCACCCCTCCACTTT CASTRSGQVNSPLHF
. TRBJ2-7 TRBV6-6 TRBD1 TGTGCCAGCAGCCGGGACAGGACCTTCTACGAGCAGTACTTC CASSRDRTFYEQYF
once TRBJ2-6 TRBV24-1 TRBD1 TGTGCCACCGGGACAGGCGTCTCTGGGGCCAACGTCCTGACTTTC CATGTGVSGANVLTF
. TRBJ2-3 TRBV2 TRBD1 TGTGCCAGCAGTAAGGACAGGGGGAAAACAGATACGCAGTATTTT CASSKDRGKTDTQYF
. TRBJ1-3 TRBV18 . TGTGCCAGCTCACCTGACAGGACCTCTGGAAACACCATATATTTT CASSPDRTSGNTIYF
medium-sized TRBJ2-5 TRBV12-3/TRBV12-4 . TGTGCCAGCAGTTTCCGGTTTCAAGAGACCCAGTACTTC CASSFRFQETQYF
. TRBJ1-2 TRBV6-5 . TGTGCCAGCACCCCTCAGCGGCACTATGGCTACACCTTC CASTPQRHYGYTF
. TRBJ1-1 TRBV5-1 . TGCGCCAGCAGCTTGGCCGGGACTCAGGGCACTGAAGCTTTCTTT CASSLAGTQGTEAFF
once TRBJ2-1 TRBV27 TRBD2 TGTGCCAGCAGGGCGGGACTAGCGGGGGGTGAGCAGTTCTTC CASRAGLAGGEQFF